This T cell receptor (beta chain) came from a study of identical twins. General observations from the study: With abundant cord blood beta clonotypes, insertions were fewer; memory repertoires showed no such pattern.

TCRdb fed the 5' RACE reads into MiXCR, producing one record per CDR3 protein. Counted here are 700,000 or so distinct CDR3 sequences, over 8.5% occurring once; the ten biggest clones make up 0.75% to 1%. Unmatched junction bases numbered 9, after V lost 4 bases and J lost 5 bases. CDR1 and CDR2 (germline): SGHRS, YFSETQ. The CDR3 is made up of 14 amino acids. Healthy Caucasians made up all donors. This clonotype was found a few times. The antigen remains undetermined. Separately, the same data were catalogued under a study of yellow fever vaccine responses in identical twins. That paper adds: Twins reportedly appeared to share part of their vaccine T cell response while keeping part individual.

The sequencing sample was made of PBMCs. This receptor was identified in a woman aged 18 to 35 in good health. The chain carries TRBV5-1 and TRBJ2-7; 7 bases fit TRBD1. CDR3 amino acids: CASSLTDREDEQYF. CDR3 nucleotides: TGCGCCAGCAGCCTTACCGACAGGGAAGACGAGCAGTACTTC.